The next 28 T cell receptor beta chains were all read from a single sample in a study of control samples from healthy donors and cancer patients. Data came from immunoSEQ multiplex PCR; TCRdb stores just in-frame clones and leaves some out. Of 77,000 or so clones in the sample, roughly 91% were seen once. Sequencing used blood. All receptors derive from a man aged 30 to 39 in good health.

V and J are TRBV5-4 and TRBJ2-7; no firm D call. Trimming took 0 bases from V and 0 from J, leaving 7 bases between them. CDR1 is SGHNT, CDR2 YYREEE, per germline (reference sequence). This CDR3 region has 14 residues. The CDR3 region has the DNA TGTGCCAGCAGCTTGGATGCCGGCTCCTACGAGCAGTACTTC. It yields the protein CASSLDAGSYEQYF.

The gene calls are TRBV20-1 and TRBJ2-1; 12 bases are shared with TRBD2. Germline V lookup: CDR1 DFQATT, CDR2 SNEGSKA (reference sequence). J gave up 14 bases and V 6 bases, and 5 bases lay outside the gene matches. The CDR3 runs 11 residues. CDR3 protein: CSAETSGREFF. As DNA, the CDR3 is TGCAGTGCGGAGACTAGCGGGAGAGAGTTCTTC.

In this sample, this clone turned up a few times. The rearrangement uses TRBV2 and TRBJ1-1; unclear D gene. The germline V and J ends were trimmed by 6 bases and 1 base, with 9 bases remaining between them. Germline CDR1 SNHLY, CDR2 FYNNEI. This CDR3 comprises 13 residues. CDR3 region: CASRETANTEAFF. CDR3 bases: TGTGCCAGCAGGGAAACAGCGAACACTGAAGCTTTCTTT.

The gene calls are TRBV11-2 and TRBJ2-1, with TRBD2 matching 10 bases. The CDR3 spans 16 residues. Germline V CDR1 and CDR2: SGHAT, FQNNGV. V shed 4 bases and J 6 bases; nucleotides not matched to a gene: 9. As DNA, the CDR3 is TGTGCCAGCAGCTACCTTGGTGCTAGCGGGGGCAATGAGCAGTTCTTC. It translates to CASSYLGASGGNEQFF.

The rearrangement uses TRBV28 and TRBJ1-2, with TRBD1 identical over 7 bases. Germline V gives CDR1 MDHEN, CDR2 SYDVKM. V dropped 7 bases and J dropped 2; count of bases not matched to a gene: 10. The CDR3 is 15 residues long. CDR3 in DNA: TGTGCCAGCACCCCTGGAGGGGGCGTGAACTATGGCTACACCTTC. Encoded protein: CASTPGGGVNYGYTF.

A single count supports this clone. The chain employs TRBV6-5 and TRBJ1-1; D might be TRBD1 (6 bases). V was cut by 4 bases and J by 8 bases, with 14 bases left in between. Germline-derived CDR1 and CDR2 are MNHEY and SVGAGI. CDR3 length equals 13 residues. In DNA form, the CDR3 reads TGTGCCAGCAGTTTTAAGGGGGGGGTAGAAGCTTTCTTT. This gives the protein CASSFKGGVEAFF.

The CDR3 sequence: CAITSEYNEQFF. CDR3 bases: TGTGCCATCACTAGCGAGTACAATGAGCAGTTCTTC. The rearrangement joins TRBV10-3 to TRBJ2-1; possibly TRBD2 for D (6 bases). Germline V gives CDR1 ENHRY, CDR2 SYGVKD. The V end was cut by 7 bases, the J end by 4 bases, with 8 bases between. The CDR3 loop spans 12 amino acids.

V gene TRBV11-2 combines with J gene TRBJ1-3; D unclear. With 5 bases removed from V and 5 bases from J, the gap between germline ends came to 10 bases. The length of the CDR3 is 13 residues. Per germline, CDR1 SGHAT and CDR2 FQNNGV. Here the CDR3 DNA reads TGTGCCAGCAGCCCTCCCGGGCGAAACACCATATATTTT. Translation gives CASSPPGRNTIYF.

The V gene is TRBV5-1, the J gene TRBJ1-1, with D possibly matching TRBD1 (6 bases). With 6 bases removed from V and 7 bases from J, the gap between germline ends came to 16 bases. This CDR3 has 13 amino acids. Germline CDR1 reads SGHRS; CDR2 reads YFSETQ. This chain's CDR3 is CASTRGLQGEAFF. Here the CDR3 DNA reads TGCGCCAGCACCCGAGGGTTACAGGGTGAAGCTTTCTTT.

The rearrangement uses TRBV6-5 and TRBJ2-7; 9 bases match TRBD2. The CDR3 runs to 16 residues. The germline V gene encodes CDR1 MNHEY and CDR2 SVGAGI. V was pared by 0 bases and J by 5 bases, with 8 bases of the junction left unmatched. CDR3 protein: CASSYSGSGSPHEQYF. The CDR3 DNA reads as TGTGCCAGCAGTTACTCGGGTAGCGGGAGTCCCCACGAGCAGTACTTC.

The chain has TRBV10-3 and TRBJ1-6; possible D gene TRBD1, 5 bases. Trimming removed 0 bases from V and 9 bases from J, with 15 bases in between. The CDR3 consists of 16 residues. Per the germline V gene, CDR1 is ENHRY and CDR2 is SYGVKD. CDR3 region: CAISESTTGGGSPLHF. The CDR3 DNA reads as TGTGCCATCAGTGAGTCGACCACAGGAGGAGGTTCACCCCTCCACTTT.

The V and J genes are TRBV7-2 and TRBJ2-5; a possible D gene is TRBD2 (6 bases). The CDR3 consists of 13 residues. Germline loops: CDR1 SGHTA, CDR2 FQGNSA. V was shortened by 4 bases and J by 2 bases, with 8 bases between the two germline ends. The CDR3 here is CASSWGEQETQYF. The CDR3 DNA sequence: TGTGCCAGCAGCTGGGGGGAACAAGAGACCCAGTACTTC.

This clone was recorded a few times. The chain employs TRBV7-2 and TRBJ2-2; 11 bases are a match to TRBD1. Unmatched junction bases numbered 10, after V lost 6 bases and J lost 7 bases. Germline values: CDR1 SGHTA, CDR2 FQGNSA. The CDR3 has 16 residues. CDR3 loop: CASRAGTGGYVGELFF. CDR3 nucleotide sequence: TGTGCCAGCAGGGCCGGGACAGGGGGTTATGTCGGGGAGCTGTTTTTT.

The chain carries TRBV5-6 and TRBJ1-3, with unresolved D. CDR1 and CDR2 from the germline V gene are SGHDT and YYEEEE. The ends were cut back, 0 bases at V and 8 bases at J, with 15 bases in the middle. CDR3 size: 15 residues. CDR3 amino acids: CASSLEAQPRYTIYF. CDR3 DNA: TGTGCCAGCAGCTTGGAAGCCCAACCTCGGTACACCATATATTTT. Supplemented by reference TRBV5-6 and TRBJ1-3, the full variable domain reads DAGVTQSPTHLIKTRGQQVTLRCSPKSGHDTVSWYQQALGQGPQFIFQYYEEEERQRGNFPDRFSGHQFPNYSSELNVNALLLGDSALYLCASSLEAQPRYTIYFGEGSWLTVV.

V and J are TRBV5-4 and TRBJ2-3, with TRBD2 matching over 7 bases. The length of the CDR3 is 16 residues. V trimming: 1 base; J trimming: 1 base; junction bases outside the gene matches: 6. Germline V CDR1 and CDR2: SGHNT, YYREEE (reference sequence). The CDR3 is CASSLRRERGTDTQYF. The CDR3 DNA reads TGTGCCAGCAGCTTGAGGCGGGAGAGGGGCACAGATACGCAGTATTTT.

The chain couples TRBV5-4 to TRBJ1-6; TRBD1 is a possible D gene (6 bases). Looked up from germline, CDR1 is SGHNT and CDR2 is YYREEE (reference sequence). Trimming took off 4 bases at V and 8 bases at J, with 13 bases between the two ends. CDR3 length: 14 amino acids. The CDR3 loop reads CASSVQGYDSPLHF. The CDR3 nucleotides read TGTGCCAGCAGCGTACAGGGTTATGATTCACCCCTCCACTTT.

The chain is built from TRBV19 and TRBJ2-7, with 8 bases that match TRBD1. Germline values: CDR1 LNHDA, CDR2 SQIVND (reference sequence). The CDR3 has 14 amino acids. The J segment lost 2 bases and the V segment lost 7 bases, leaving 7 bases of the junction unmatched. The CDR3 DNA reads TGTGCCAGTATCCGACGGACAGGGACCTACGAGCAGTACTTC. As protein: CASIRRTGTYEQYF.

The chain has TRBV30 and TRBJ1-6, with D possibly being TRBD1 (6 bases). The V gene lost 4 bases and the J gene lost 10 bases, with 23 bases spanning the gap. The CDR3 runs to 16 residues. Germline assignment: CDR1 GTSNPN and CDR2 SVGIG (reference sequence). CDR3 nucleotides: TGTGCCTGGAATGGGGAAGGGGGAGGACCCCGATCACCCCTCCACTTT. Protein: CAWNGEGGGPRSPLHF.

J is TRBJ2-7 and V is TRBV7-2; D is undetermined. V was trimmed by 1 base and J by 0 bases, leaving 13 bases between them. The CDR3 totals 16 residues. Germline V gene lookup returns CDR1 SGHTA and CDR2 FQGNSA. The CDR3 is CASSLDPTNYSYEQYF. CDR3 nucleotide sequence: TGTGCCAGCAGCTTAGACCCAACCAACTACTCCTACGAGCAGTACTTC.

The chain links TRBV30 to TRBJ2-7; TRBD1 or TRBD2 may be the D gene (5 bases each). The CDR3 is 16 amino acids. Between the trimmed V and J ends, which lost 0 bases and 6 bases, there was a span of 21 bases. Per the germline V gene, CDR1 is GTSNPN and CDR2 is SVGIG (reference sequence). CDR3: CAWSVVGWTSDFEQYF. The DNA of the CDR3 is TGTGCCTGGAGTGTTGTTGGCTGGACATCGGACTTCGAGCAGTACTTC.

The chain links TRBV6-5 to TRBJ1-5; possibly TRBD1 for D (5 bases). There are 14 residues in the CDR3. V was clipped by 5 bases and J by 0 bases, with 8 bases between them. CDR1 is MNHEY and CDR2 is SVGAGI in the germline V gene. CDR3 in DNA: TGTGCCAGCAGTCAGGGTATTAGCAATCAGCCCCAGCATTTT. This sequence encodes CASSQGISNQPQHF.

J is TRBJ2-3 and V is TRBV6-5, with 10 bases lining up with TRBD1. Losses at the gene ends were 5 bases for V and 6 bases for J; bases not matched to a gene: 8. The CDR3 runs to 15 residues. CDR1 MNHEY and CDR2 SVGAGI come from the germline V gene. The CDR3 DNA sequence: TGTGCCAGCAGTACCCGGGACAGGGGTCGCGATACGCAGTATTTT. This codes for CASSTRDRGRDTQYF.

J is TRBJ2-3 and V is TRBV6-2 or TRBV6-3; TRBD2 matches at 10 bases. The CDR3 sequence is 19 residues long. Germline V gene sequence: CDR1 MNHEY, CDR2 SVGEGT. Unmatched junction bases numbered 13, after V lost 2 bases and J lost 2 bases. CDR3 in DNA: TGTGCCAGCAGTTACGGGGTGGGGGTACTAGCGGGGCCCACAGATACGCAGTATTTT. Translation gives CASSYGVGVLAGPTDTQYF.

CDR3 nucleotides: TGTGCCAGCAGCCCGGGGATTTCTGGAAACACCATATATTTT. It translates to CASSPGISGNTIYF. V is TRBV7-9 and J is TRBJ1-3; D uncertain. Germline V gene lookup returns CDR1 SEHNR and CDR2 FQNEAQ (reference sequence). There are 14 residues in the CDR3. Trimming cost V 5 bases and J 1 base, with 9 bases left between them.

DNA for the CDR3: TGTGCCAGCAGCGAGACTAGCGGGATCTGGCATGAGCAGTTCTTC. This codes for CASSETSGIWHEQFF. The chain links TRBV9 to TRBJ2-1, with 11 bases aligning to TRBD2. The CDR3 has 15 residues. CDR1 is SGDLS and CDR2 is YYNGEE in the germline V gene. V lost 3 bases, J lost 8 bases, and 7 bases stayed unmatched.

J is TRBJ2-5 and V is TRBV3-1 (or the pseudogene TRBV3-2); possible D gene TRBD2, 5 bases. From germline, CDR1 is LGHDT and CDR2 YNNKEL (reference sequence). The CDR3 runs to 16 residues. Trimming removed 3 bases at V and 1 base at J, with 15 bases between. CDR3 amino acids: CASSQARTLIQETQYF. DNA of the CDR3: TGTGCCAGCAGCCAGGCCAGGACTCTAATCCAAGAGACCCAGTACTTC.

The rearrangement links TRBV4-1 to TRBJ1-1; a weak D match, TRBD1 (6 bases). There are 16 residues in the CDR3. Germline CDR1 is MGHRA and CDR2 is YSYEKL. V gave up 2 bases and J gave up 0 bases, with 13 bases separating them. As DNA, the CDR3 is TGCGCCAGCAGCCAACCCCGGGACACCCTGAACACTGAAGCTTTCTTT. The encoded protein is CASSQPRDTLNTEAFF.

The chain joins TRBV28 to TRBJ1-6; D uncertain. Germline-derived CDR1 and CDR2 are MDHEN and SYDVKM. V lost 7 bases, J lost 2 bases, and 12 bases lay in between. This CDR3 is 15 amino acids long. The CDR3 DNA is TGTGCCAGCACCCAGACGGCCGCCTATAATTCACCCCTCCACTTT. This encodes CASTQTAAYNSPLHF.